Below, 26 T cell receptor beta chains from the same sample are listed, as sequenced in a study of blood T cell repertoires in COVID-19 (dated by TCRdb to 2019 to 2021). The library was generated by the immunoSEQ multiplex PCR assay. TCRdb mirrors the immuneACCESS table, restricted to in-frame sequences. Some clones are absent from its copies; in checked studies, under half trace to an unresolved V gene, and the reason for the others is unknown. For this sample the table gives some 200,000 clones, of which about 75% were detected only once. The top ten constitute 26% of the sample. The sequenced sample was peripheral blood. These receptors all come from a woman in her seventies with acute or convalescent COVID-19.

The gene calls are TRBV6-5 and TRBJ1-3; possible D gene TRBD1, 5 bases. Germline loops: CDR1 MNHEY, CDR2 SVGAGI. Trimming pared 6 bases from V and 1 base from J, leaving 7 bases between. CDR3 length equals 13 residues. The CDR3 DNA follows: TGTGCCAGCAGCGGGGGGTCTGGAAACACCATATATTTT. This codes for CASSGGSGNTIYF.

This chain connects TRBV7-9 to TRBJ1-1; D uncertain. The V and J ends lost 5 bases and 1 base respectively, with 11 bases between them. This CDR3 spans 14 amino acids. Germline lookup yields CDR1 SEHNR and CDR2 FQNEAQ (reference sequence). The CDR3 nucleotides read TGTGCCAGCAGCCCTATGACGGGGAACACTGAAGCTTTCTTT. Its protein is CASSPMTGNTEAFF.

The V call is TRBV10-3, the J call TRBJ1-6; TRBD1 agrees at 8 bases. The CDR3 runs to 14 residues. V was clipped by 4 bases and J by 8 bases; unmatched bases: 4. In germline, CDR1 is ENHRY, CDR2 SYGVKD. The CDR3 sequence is CAISAGQGDSPLHF. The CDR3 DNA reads TGTGCCATCAGTGCCGGACAGGGCGATTCACCCCTCCACTTT.

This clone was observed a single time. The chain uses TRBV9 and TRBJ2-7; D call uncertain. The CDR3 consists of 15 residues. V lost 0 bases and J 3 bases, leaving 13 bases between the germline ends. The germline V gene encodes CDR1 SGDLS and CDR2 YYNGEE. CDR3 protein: CASSVDSLPLYEQYF. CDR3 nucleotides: TGTGCCAGCAGCGTAGACAGTCTGCCCCTCTACGAGCAGTACTTC.

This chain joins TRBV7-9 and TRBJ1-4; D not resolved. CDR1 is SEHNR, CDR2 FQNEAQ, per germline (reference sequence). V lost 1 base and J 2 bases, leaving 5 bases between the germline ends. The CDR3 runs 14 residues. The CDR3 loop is CASSLGTTNEKLFF. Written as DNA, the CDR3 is TGTGCCAGCAGCTTAGGGACTACTAATGAAAAACTGTTTTTT.

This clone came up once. CDR3 coding DNA: TGTGCCAGCAGCTCCGGACAGGGGGTCACCGGGGAGCTGTTTTTT. It is translated as CASSSGQGVTGELFF. The chain carries TRBV7-8 and TRBJ2-2, with 10 positions matching TRBD1. The CDR3 extends over 15 amino acids. The germline V gene has CDR1 SGHVS and CDR2 FQNEAQ. V gave up 4 bases and J gave up 4 bases; unmatched junction bases: 3. The entire variable domain, with the rest obtained from reference TRBV7-8 and TRBJ2-2, is as follows: GAGVSQSPRYKVAKRGQDVALRCDPISGHVSLFWYQQALGQGPEFLTYFQNEAQLDKSGLPSDRFFAERPEGSVSTLKIQRTQQEDSAVYLCASSSGQGVTGELFFGEGSRLTVL.

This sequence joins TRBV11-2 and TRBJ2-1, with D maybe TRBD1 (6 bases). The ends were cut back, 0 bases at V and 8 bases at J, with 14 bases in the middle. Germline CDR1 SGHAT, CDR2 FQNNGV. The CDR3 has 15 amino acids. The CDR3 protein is CASSLDHGGSDEQFF. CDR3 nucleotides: TGTGCCAGCAGCTTAGATCATGGGGGCTCGGATGAGCAGTTCTTC.

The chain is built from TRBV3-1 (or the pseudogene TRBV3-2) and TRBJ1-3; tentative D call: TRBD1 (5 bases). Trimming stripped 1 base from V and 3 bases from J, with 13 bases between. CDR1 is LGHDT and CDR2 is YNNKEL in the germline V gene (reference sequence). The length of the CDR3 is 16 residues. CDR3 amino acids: CASSQGQGINGNTIYF. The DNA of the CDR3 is TGTGCCAGCAGCCAAGGGCAGGGAATAAATGGAAACACCATATATTTT.

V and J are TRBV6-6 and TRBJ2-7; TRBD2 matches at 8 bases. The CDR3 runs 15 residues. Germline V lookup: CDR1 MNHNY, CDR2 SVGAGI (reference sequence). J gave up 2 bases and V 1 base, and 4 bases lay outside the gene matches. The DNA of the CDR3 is TGTGCCAGCAGTTACTTACCGGGAGGGCCCTACGAGCAGTACTTC. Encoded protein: CASSYLPGGPYEQYF.

CDR3 coding DNA: TGTGCCAGTAGAAGACTAGCGGGAGATCTTAAGGACGAGCAGTACTTC. Translated, it gives CASRRLAGDLKDEQYF. The genes are TRBV19 and TRBJ2-7; 12 nucleotides agree with TRBD2. The V gene's germline CDR1 is LNHDA and CDR2 SQIVND (reference sequence). This CDR3 contains 16 residues. V lost 6 bases and J lost 5; bases outside the gene matches: 11. Looking up the rest from reference TRBV19 and TRBJ2-7 gives the full variable domain: DGGITQSPKYLFRKEGQNVTLSCEQNLNHDAMYWYRQDPGQGLRLIYYSQIVNDFQKGDIAEGYSVSREKKESFPLTVTSAQKNPTAFYLCASRRLAGDLKDEQYFGPGTRLTVT.

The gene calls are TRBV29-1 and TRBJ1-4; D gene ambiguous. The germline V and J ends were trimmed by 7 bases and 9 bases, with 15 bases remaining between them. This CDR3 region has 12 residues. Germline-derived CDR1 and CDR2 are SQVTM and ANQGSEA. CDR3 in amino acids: CSAEALGQKLFF. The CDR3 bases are TGCAGCGCCGAAGCTCTGGGCCAAAAACTGTTTTTT.

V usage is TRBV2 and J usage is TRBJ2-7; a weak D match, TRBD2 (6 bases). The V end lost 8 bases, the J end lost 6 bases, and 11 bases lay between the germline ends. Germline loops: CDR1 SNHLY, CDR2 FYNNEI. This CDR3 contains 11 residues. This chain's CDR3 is CASGLAREQYF. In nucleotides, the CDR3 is TGTGCCAGCGGGCTAGCGCGCGAGCAGTACTTC. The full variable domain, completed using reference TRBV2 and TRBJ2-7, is EPEVTQTPSHQVTQMGQEVILRCVPISNHLYFYWYRQILGQKVEFLVSFYNNEISEKSEIFDDQFSVERPDGSNFTLKIRSTKLEDSAMYFCASGLAREQYFGPGTRLTVT.

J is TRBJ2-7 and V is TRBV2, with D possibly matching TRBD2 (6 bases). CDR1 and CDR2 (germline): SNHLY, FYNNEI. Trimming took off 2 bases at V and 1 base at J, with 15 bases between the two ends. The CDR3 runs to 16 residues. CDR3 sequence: CASSENGAGISYEQYF. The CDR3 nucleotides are TGTGCCAGCAGTGAAAACGGGGCGGGAATTTCCTACGAGCAGTACTTC.

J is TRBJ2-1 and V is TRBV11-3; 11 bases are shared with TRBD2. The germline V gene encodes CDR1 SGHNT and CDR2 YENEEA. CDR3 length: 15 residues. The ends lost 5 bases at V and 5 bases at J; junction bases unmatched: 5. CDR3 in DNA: TGTGCCAGCAGCATCACTAGCGGGAGAAACAATGAGCAGTTCTTC. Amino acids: CASSITSGRNNEQFF.

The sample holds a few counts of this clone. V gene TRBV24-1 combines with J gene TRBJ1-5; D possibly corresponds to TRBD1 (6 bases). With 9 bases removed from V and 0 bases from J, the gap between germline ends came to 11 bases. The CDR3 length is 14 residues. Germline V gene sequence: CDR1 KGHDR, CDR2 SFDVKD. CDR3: CATSGDTSNQPQHF. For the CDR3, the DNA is TGTGCCACCTCCGGGGACACTAGCAATCAGCCCCAGCATTTT.

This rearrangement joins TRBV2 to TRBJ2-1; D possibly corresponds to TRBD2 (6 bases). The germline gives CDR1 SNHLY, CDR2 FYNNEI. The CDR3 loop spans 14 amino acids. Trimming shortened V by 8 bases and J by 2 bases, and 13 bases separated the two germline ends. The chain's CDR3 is CASQDGGTYNEQFF. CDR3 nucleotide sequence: TGTGCCAGCCAAGACGGGGGTACCTACAATGAGCAGTTCTTC.

The CDR3 protein is CASSRQGQTYGYTF. CDR3 nucleotide sequence: TGTGCCAGCTCACGTCAAGGACAGACCTATGGCTACACCTTC. The chain combines TRBV18 with TRBJ1-2; a possible D gene is TRBD1 (6 bases). CDR1 and CDR2 from the germline V gene are KGHSH and LQKENI. V was pared by 4 bases and J by 4 bases, with 13 bases between. This CDR3 comprises 14 residues.

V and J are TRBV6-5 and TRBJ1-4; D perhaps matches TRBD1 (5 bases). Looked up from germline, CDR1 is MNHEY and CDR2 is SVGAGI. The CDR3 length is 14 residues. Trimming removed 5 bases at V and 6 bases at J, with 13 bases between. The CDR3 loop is CASSPTGPYEKLFF. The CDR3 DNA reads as TGTGCCAGCAGTCCCACAGGACCATATGAAAAACTGTTTTTT.

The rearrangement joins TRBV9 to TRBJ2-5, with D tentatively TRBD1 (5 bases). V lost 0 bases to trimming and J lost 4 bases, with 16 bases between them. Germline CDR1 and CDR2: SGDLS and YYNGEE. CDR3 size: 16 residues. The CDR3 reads CASSVGASYRGETQYF. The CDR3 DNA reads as TGTGCCAGCAGCGTAGGGGCATCCTATAGGGGAGAGACCCAGTACTTC.

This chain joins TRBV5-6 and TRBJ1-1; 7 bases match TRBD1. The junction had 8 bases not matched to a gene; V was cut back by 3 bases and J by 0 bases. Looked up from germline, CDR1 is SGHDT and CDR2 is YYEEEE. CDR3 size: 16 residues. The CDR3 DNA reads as TGTGCCAGCAGCTCCCCCGCCAGGGGGGTGAACACTGAAGCTTTCTTT. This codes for CASSSPARGVNTEAFF.

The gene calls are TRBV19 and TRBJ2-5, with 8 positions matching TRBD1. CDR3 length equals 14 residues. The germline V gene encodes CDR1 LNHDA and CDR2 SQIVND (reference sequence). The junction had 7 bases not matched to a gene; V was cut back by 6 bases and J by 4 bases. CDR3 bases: TGTGCCAGTAGACTCCGACAGGGGCGAGAGACCCAGTACTTC. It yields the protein CASRLRQGRETQYF.

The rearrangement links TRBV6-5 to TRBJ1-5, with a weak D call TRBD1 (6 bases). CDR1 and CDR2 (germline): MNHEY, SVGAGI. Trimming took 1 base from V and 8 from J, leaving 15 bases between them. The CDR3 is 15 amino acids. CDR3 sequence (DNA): TGTGCCAGCAGTTACTTAACGACAGGAAGAGAGCCCCAGCATTTT. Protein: CASSYLTTGREPQHF.

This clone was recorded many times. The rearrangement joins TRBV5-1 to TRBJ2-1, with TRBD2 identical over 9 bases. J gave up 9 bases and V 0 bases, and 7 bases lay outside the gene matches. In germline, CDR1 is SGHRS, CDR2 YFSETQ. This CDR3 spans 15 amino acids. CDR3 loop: CASSLDSGSGGEQFF. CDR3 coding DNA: TGCGCCAGCAGCTTGGATAGCGGGAGTGGCGGTGAGCAGTTCTTC.

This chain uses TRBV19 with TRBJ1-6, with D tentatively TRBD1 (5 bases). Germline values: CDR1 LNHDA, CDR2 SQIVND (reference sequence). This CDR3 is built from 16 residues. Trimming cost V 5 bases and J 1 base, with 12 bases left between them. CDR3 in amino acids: CASSSRGNSYNSPLHF. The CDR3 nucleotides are TGTGCCAGTAGTTCGCGGGGGAATTCCTATAATTCACCCCTCCACTTT.

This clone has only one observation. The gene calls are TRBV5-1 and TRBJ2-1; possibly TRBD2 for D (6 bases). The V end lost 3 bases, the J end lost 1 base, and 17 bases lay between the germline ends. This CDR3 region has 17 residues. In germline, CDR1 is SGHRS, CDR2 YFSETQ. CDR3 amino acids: CASSWRNDAGSYNEQFF. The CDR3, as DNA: TGCGCCAGCAGCTGGAGAAACGACGCGGGATCCTACAATGAGCAGTTCTTC.

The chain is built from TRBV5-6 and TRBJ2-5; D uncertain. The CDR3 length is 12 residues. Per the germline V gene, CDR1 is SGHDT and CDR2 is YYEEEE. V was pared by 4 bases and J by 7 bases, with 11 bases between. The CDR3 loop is CASSPPRGTQYF. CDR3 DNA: TGTGCCAGCAGCCCACCTCGAGGGACCCAGTACTTC.